The 12 T cell receptor beta chains reported below all come from one sample, sequenced in a study of cytomegalovirus exposure and HLA in healthy donors. In the PCR, 60 Vbeta and 13 Jbeta primers were used. Libraries were prepared by immunoSEQ multiplex PCR; TCRdb keeps only in-frame clonotypes and omits some of them. The sample shows roughly 80,000 clones, under 80% of them seen only once. The sequenced material came from PBMCs. These receptors all stem from a woman aged 45 to 65 in good health and CMV-seropositive.

This clone turned up a few times. The rearrangement uses TRBV28 and TRBJ1-2, with D maybe TRBD1 (6 bases). Trimming stripped 3 bases from V and 6 bases from J, with 11 bases between. Per germline, CDR1 MDHEN and CDR2 SYDVKM. This CDR3 spans 13 amino acids. The CDR3 region is CASSLAGADGYTF. CDR3 in DNA: TGTGCCAGCAGTTTGGCAGGGGCGGATGGCTACACCTTC.

This chain connects TRBV18 to TRBJ2-3, with TRBD1 as a possible D gene (6 bases). Germline lookup yields CDR1 KGHSH and CDR2 LQKENI. This CDR3 region has 19 residues. Trimming cost V 1 base and J 2 bases, with 22 bases left between them. The CDR3 DNA is TGTGCCAGCTCACCACGGGCGGGCATCGGGACACCGGTCACAGATACGCAGTATTTT. It translates to CASSPRAGIGTPVTDTQYF.

V and J are TRBV7-6 and TRBJ2-5; 9 bases are a match to TRBD1. The J segment lost 5 bases and the V segment lost 5 bases, leaving 6 bases of the junction unmatched. CDR1 and CDR2 (germline): SGHVS, FNYEAQ. The CDR3 spans 14 residues. CDR3 loop: CASSVDRGVETQYF. CDR3 bases: TGTGCCAGCAGCGTCGACAGGGGGGTGGAGACCCAGTACTTC.

The DNA for the CDR3 is TGTGCCAGCAGTCGGACAGGGTTAAACTATGGCTACACCTTC. Translating it yields CASSRTGLNYGYTF. This rearrangement joins TRBV2 to TRBJ1-2, with 8 nucleotides matching TRBD1. V shed 5 bases, J shed 2 bases, and the junction held 4 bases outside the gene matches. The length of the CDR3 is 14 residues. The germline gives CDR1 SNHLY, CDR2 FYNNEI.

This clone has only one observation. CDR3 amino acids: CASSQLRGYNEQFF. The CDR3 coding sequence is TGTGCCAGCAGCCAGTTAAGGGGGTACAATGAGCAGTTCTTC. The chain is built from TRBV14 and TRBJ2-1; D is perhaps TRBD1 (6 bases). Germline CDR1 SGHDN, CDR2 FVKESK. The CDR3 totals 14 residues. V was pared by 3 bases and J by 4 bases, with 10 bases between.

This chain connects TRBV4-1 to TRBJ1-2, with 7 bases aligning to TRBD1. The V segment lost 4 bases and the J segment 7 bases; nucleotides outside the gene matches: 6. The CDR3 runs 13 residues. Germline CDR1 reads MGHRA; CDR2 reads YSYEKL. The CDR3 nucleotides are TGCGCCAGCAGCCGAGAGACAGGGTCTGGCTACACCTTC. Translation gives CASSRETGSGYTF.

The chain employs TRBV6-5 and TRBJ1-2; 7 nucleotides match TRBD1. After removal of 5 bases from V and 5 bases from J, the junction contained 8 bases not matched to a gene. CDR3 length: 14 amino acids. CDR1 is MNHEY, CDR2 SVGAGI, per germline. In DNA form, the CDR3 reads TGTGCCAGCAGTGAAACTGAGACAGGGTATGGCTACACCTTC. Amino acids: CASSETETGYGYTF.

In DNA, the CDR3 is TGTGCCAGCAGTTACGACCCCCGGGGGAACGAGCAGTACGTC. Its protein product is CASSYDPRGNEQYV. This chain joins TRBV6-5 and TRBJ2-7, with D possibly being TRBD2 (6 bases). The CDR3 is 14 residues long. Trimming stripped 2 bases from V and 5 bases from J, with 13 bases between. Germline V lookup: CDR1 MNHEY, CDR2 SVGAGI.

This chain uses TRBV7-8 with TRBJ1-1; TRBD1 matches at 8 bases. With V trimmed by 11 bases and J by 5 bases, 16 bases remained unmatched. CDR1 is SGHVS and CDR2 is FQNEAQ in the germline V gene. The length of the CDR3 is 15 residues. For the CDR3, the DNA is TGTGCCGCCGCGGACAGGGAGGGGAGGGTGACTGAAGCTTTCTTT. It specifies CAAADREGRVTEAFF. The full variable domain, rest sourced from reference TRBV7-8 and TRBJ1-1, is GAGVSQSPRYKVAKRGQDVALRCDPISGHVSLFWYQQALGQGPEFLTYFQNEAQLDKSGLPSDRFFAERPEGSVSTLKIQRTQQEDSAVYLCAAADREGRVTEAFFGQGTRLTVV.

The chain uses TRBV6-1 and TRBJ1-1, with a possible D match to TRBD1 (6 bases). The CDR3 has 12 amino acids. V lost 7 bases and J lost 11, with 17 bases in between. Per the germline V gene, CDR1 is MNHNS and CDR2 is SASEGT. CDR3 DNA sequence: TGTGCCAGCACACCGAACAGGGTCCGGGCTTTCTTT. It codes for CASTPNRVRAFF.

The rearrangement joins TRBV6-6 to TRBJ2-2; the D gene is possibly TRBD1 (5 bases). Germline CDR1 and CDR2: MNHNY and SVGAGI (reference sequence). Deletions cut 6 bases from V and 0 bases from J, with 14 bases between. The CDR3 sequence is 16 residues long. CDR3: CASRNQGTTNTGELFF. DNA for the CDR3: TGTGCCAGCAGGAATCAGGGTACGACGAACACCGGGGAGCTGTTTTTT.

V usage is TRBV6-6 and J usage is TRBJ1-1; 7 bases are shared with TRBD1. Trimming cost V 6 bases and J 4 bases; bases outside gene matches: 8. The CDR3 covers 14 residues. Germline CDR1 and CDR2: MNHNY and SVGAGI (reference sequence). CDR3 bases: TGTGCCAGCAGATCTACAGGGGAGGTCACTGAAGCTTTCTTT. Amino acids: CASRSTGEVTEAFF.